These 25 T cell receptor beta chains originate from one sample sequenced in a study of T cells in Graves' hyperthyroidism and ophthalmopathy. TCR beta CDR3 region amplification was performed from RNA transcripts. When the TCR CDR3 underwent first-round RT-PCR, the HTBI primer set was used. In TCRdb, the multiplex PCR reads were re-called with MiXCR into one record per CDR3 protein. The data show some 200,000 distinct CDR3 sequences, with about 15% seen just once and approximately 46% held by the top ten. Material: blood. The receptors here all came from a man aged 50 to 60 with Graves' hyperthyroidism.

This clonotype appeared many times. As DNA, the CDR3 is TGTGCCAGCAGTTGGATGATAGATGAGCAGTTCTTC. Protein: CASSWMIDEQFF. The chain has TRBV11-2 and TRBJ2-1; no firm D call. Per the germline V gene, CDR1 is SGHAT and CDR2 is FQNNGV. The V and J ends lost 6 bases and 8 bases respectively, with 11 bases between them. The CDR3 extends over 12 amino acids.

This clonotype was picked up many times. V is TRBV5-1 and J is TRBJ2-7, with 8 bases matching TRBD1. The trim removed 4 bases at V and 6 bases at J, leaving 12 bases unmatched. The CDR3 loop spans 15 amino acids. Per the germline V gene, CDR1 is SGHRS and CDR2 is YFSETQ. CDR3 residues: CASSPRQGRNAEQYF. Written as DNA, the CDR3 is TGCGCCAGCAGCCCCAGACAGGGGAGGAACGCCGAGCAGTACTTC. The whole variable domain, filled in from reference TRBV5-1 and TRBJ2-7, reads KAGVTQTPRYLIKTRGQQVTLSCSPISGHRSVSWYQQTPGQGLQFLFEYFSETQRNKGNFPGRFSGRQFSNSRSEMNVSTLELGDSALYLCASSPRQGRNAEQYFGPGTRLTVT.

This clonotype has just one count. The chain carries TRBV27 and TRBJ2-7; 11 nucleotides agree with TRBD1. Germline CDR1 MNHEY, CDR2 SMNVEV (reference sequence). The ends lost 6 bases at V and 2 bases at J; junction bases unmatched: 6. The CDR3 has 15 residues. The CDR3 DNA sequence: TGTGCCAGCAGGGACAGGGGGCCCACGACCTACGAGCAGTACTTC. It yields the protein CASRDRGPTTYEQYF.

There are a few counts of this clonotype. The rearrangement links TRBV6-2 or TRBV6-3 to TRBJ2-5, with D unresolved. This CDR3 region has 12 residues. Germline CDR1 reads MNHEY; CDR2 reads SVGEGT. V lost 6 bases, J lost 3 bases, and 8 bases lay in between. CDR3 in DNA: TGTGCCAGCAGAGATACAGAAGAGACCCAGTACTTC. It encodes CASRDTEETQYF.

As to this clonotype: One base away lies a much larger clone, so this may be a sequencing read error. The chain carries TRBV12-3 or TRBV12-4 and TRBJ2-3; 14 nucleotides line up with TRBD2. This CDR3 has 16 amino acids. V lost 8 bases, J lost 3 bases, and 7 bases stayed unmatched. As DNA, the CDR3 is TGTGCCAGCGGTCAGACTAGCGGGGGGGGAACAGATACGCAGTATTTT. Translation: CASGQTSGGGTDTQYF.

V is TRBV7-9 and J is TRBJ1-4; D is possibly TRBD1 (5 bases). This CDR3 is built from 18 residues. V gave up 3 bases and J gave up 3 bases, with 20 bases separating them. The V gene's germline CDR1 is SEHNR and CDR2 FQNEAQ (reference sequence). CDR3 coding DNA: TGTGCCAGCAGCTTCGGGCAGGGAATTCTCAGGGCTAATGAAAAACTGTTTTTT. This encodes CASSFGQGILRANEKLFF.

The sample holds many counts of this clonotype. The gene calls are TRBV12-3 or TRBV12-4 and TRBJ1-5; D unclear. Trimming took 3 bases from V and 9 from J, leaving 12 bases between them. The CDR3 totals 13 residues. The CDR3 loop is CASSFGPGWPQHF. CDR3 nucleotide sequence: TGTGCCAGCAGTTTCGGCCCGGGGTGGCCCCAGCATTTT.

This clonotype was counted ten times or more. This sequence joins TRBV6-2 or TRBV6-3 and TRBJ2-7, with 9 bases aligning to TRBD1. V lost 6 bases and J lost 3; bases outside the gene matches: 0. The CDR3 loop spans 12 amino acids. CDR1 and CDR2 (germline): MNHEY, SVGEGT. The DNA for the CDR3 is TGTGCCAGCAGGGGACAGGGCTACGAGCAGTACTTC. Translation: CASRGQGYEQYF.

On this clonotype: A much larger clone differs from this one at a single base, so this may be a read error. V and J are TRBV28 and TRBJ1-4, with D unresolved. The CDR3 is 15 residues long. Germline V gives CDR1 MDHEN, CDR2 SYDVKM. The CDR3 DNA reads TGTGCCTGCAGTACCCGGGGAGCCTTAAATGAAAAACTGTTTTTT. This translates into CACSTRGALNEKLFF.

Ten or more counts support this clonotype. V and J are TRBV20-1 and TRBJ2-1, with 10 bases that match TRBD2. This CDR3 is built from 12 residues. Germline CDR1 is DFQATT and CDR2 is SNEGSKA (reference sequence). Germline trimming cut 7 bases from V and 8 bases from J; bases unmatched to any gene: 5. The CDR3, as DNA: TGCAGTGGCAGCGGGAGGGCCGATGAGCAGTTCTTC. This translates into CSGSGRADEQFF.

This chain uses TRBV6-1 with TRBJ2-1; 9 nucleotides match TRBD1. The CDR3 covers 13 residues. CDR1 MNHNS and CDR2 SASEGT come from the germline V gene. The trim removed 8 bases at V and 15 bases at J, leaving 14 bases unmatched. CDR3 protein: CASGGRRQGDAFF. The CDR3 DNA reads TGTGCCAGCGGGGGAAGGAGACAGGGGGACGCGTTCTTC.

This clonotype was observed many times. The CDR3 protein is CSASGGKRYTEAFF. As DNA, the CDR3 is TGCAGTGCTAGTGGGGGAAAGAGGTACACTGAAGCTTTCTTT. The chain couples TRBV20-1 to TRBJ1-1; a possible D gene is TRBD1 (5 bases). Germline values: CDR1 DFQATT, CDR2 SNEGSKA (reference sequence). This CDR3 has 14 residues. V lost 3 bases and J 3 bases, leaving 14 bases between the germline ends.

This clonotype has at least ten counts. The gene calls are TRBV7-2 and TRBJ1-1; D possibly corresponds to TRBD1 (6 bases). Germline V gives CDR1 SGHTA, CDR2 FQGNSA. The V gene lost 3 bases and the J gene lost 7 bases, with 15 bases spanning the gap. This CDR3 is 14 amino acids long. The DNA of the CDR3 is TGTGCCAGCAGCTTTTTACAGGGCGGGCTTGAAGCTTTCTTT. This translates into CASSFLQGGLEAFF.

This clonotype showed up many times. The chain employs TRBV3-1 and TRBJ2-1, with 7 bases that match TRBD2. The V gene end was trimmed by 4 bases and the J gene end by 1 base; junction bases not matched to a gene: 4. From germline, CDR1 is LGHDT and CDR2 YNNKEL (reference sequence). This CDR3 has 15 amino acids. CDR3 protein: CASSLSAGSYNEQFF. CDR3 nucleotide sequence: TGTGCCAGCAGCCTATCAGCGGGATCCTACAATGAGCAGTTCTTC.

The chain links TRBV29-1 to TRBJ2-1, with 9 bases lining up with TRBD1. With 1 base clipped from V and 7 bases from J, the junction kept 5 bases outside the gene matches. Germline-derived CDR1 and CDR2 are SQVTM and ANQGSEA. The CDR3 consists of 14 residues. CDR3 coding DNA: TGCAGCGTTGAAGGGACAGGGGCCGGGAATGAGCAGTTCTTC. Its translation: CSVEGTGAGNEQFF.

In this sample, this clonotype turned up many times. CDR3: CASSPAQRNEQYF. For the CDR3, the DNA is TGTGCCAGCAGCCCAGCCCAGCGGAACGAGCAGTACTTC. The chain is built from TRBV7-3 and TRBJ2-7, with TRBD2 as a possible D gene (5 bases). The CDR3 has 13 residues. Per germline, CDR1 SGHTA and CDR2 FQGTGA. The V end lost 5 bases, the J end lost 5 bases, and 13 bases lay between the germline ends.

In its sample, this clonotype was seen a few times. The genes are TRBV27 and TRBJ1-5, with D possibly TRBD1 on 6 matching bases. The CDR3 runs to 14 residues. From germline, CDR1 is MNHEY and CDR2 SMNVEV (reference sequence). V shed 6 bases and J shed 9 bases, with 18 bases lying between them. CDR3 sequence: CASSATGYLGPQHF. CDR3 in DNA: TGTGCCAGCAGCGCGACAGGCTACTTGGGGCCCCAGCATTTT.

The chain uses TRBV7-9 and TRBJ2-1; TRBD2 agrees at 13 bases. In germline, CDR1 is SEHNR, CDR2 FQNEAQ (reference sequence). The CDR3 consists of 14 residues. V lost 7 bases and J lost 9; bases outside the gene matches: 6. The CDR3 DNA reads as TGTGCCAGCACCCGGACTAGCGGGAGAACTGAGCAGTTCTTC. Translated: CASTRTSGRTEQFF.

This clonotype showed up many times. The chain couples TRBV28 to TRBJ2-2; D remains ambiguous. CDR1 and CDR2 (germline): MDHEN, SYDVKM. The CDR3 spans 13 residues. Trimming cost V 4 bases and J 0 bases, with 3 bases left between them. This chain's CDR3 is CASSYANTGELFF. The CDR3 nucleotides read TGTGCCAGCAGTTATGCGAACACCGGGGAGCTGTTTTTT.

In this sample, this clonotype turned up many times. The V gene is TRBV20-1, the J gene TRBJ2-7, with 8 bases fitting TRBD1. Germline values: CDR1 DFQATT, CDR2 SNEGSKA (reference sequence). The V gene end was trimmed by 7 bases and the J gene end by 2 bases; junction bases not matched to a gene: 4. This CDR3 is 12 amino acids long. For the CDR3, the DNA is TGCAGTGTCCCGGACAGGGCCTACGAGCAGTACTTC. This sequence encodes CSVPDRAYEQYF.

This sequence joins TRBV20-1 and TRBJ1-5, with 7 bases that match TRBD1. With V trimmed by 2 bases and J by 3 bases, 10 bases remained unmatched. The CDR3 loop spans 16 amino acids. Germline V gene sequence: CDR1 DFQATT, CDR2 SNEGSKA (reference sequence). The CDR3 DNA reads as TGCAGTGCTAGACCCCCAGGGACAGAACTCAATCAGCCCCAGCATTTT. Its translation: CSARPPGTELNQPQHF.

The V gene is TRBV28, the J gene TRBJ1-5, with a possible D match to TRBD1 (6 bases). The CDR3 extends over 15 amino acids. Germline assignment: CDR1 MDHEN and CDR2 SYDVKM. Trimming removed 3 bases from V and 5 bases from J, with 14 bases in between. CDR3 nucleotides: TGTGCCAGCAGTTTGAGGGGGGCAGGGGATCAGCCCCAGCATTTT. Residues: CASSLRGAGDQPQHF.

This chain connects TRBV7-2 to TRBJ1-4; D is ambiguous. From germline, CDR1 is SGHTA and CDR2 FQGNSA. This CDR3 is built from 13 residues. Trimming took 5 bases from V and 4 from J, leaving 8 bases between them. The CDR3 coding sequence is TGTGCCAGCAGCCTACAGTTTAATGAAAAACTGTTTTTT. It codes for CASSLQFNEKLFF. Full variable domain (remainder filled in from reference TRBV7-2 and TRBJ1-4): GAGVSQSPSNKVTEKGKDVELRCDPISGHTALYWYRQSLGQGLEFLIYFQGNSAPDKSGLPSDRFSAERTGGSVSTLTIQRTQQEDSAVYLCASSLQFNEKLFFGSGTQLSVL.

This clonotype was observed many times. The chain has TRBV2 and TRBJ2-7; 9 bases are shared with TRBD2. Germline CDR1 SNHLY, CDR2 FYNNEI. There are 15 residues in the CDR3. After removal of 4 bases from V and 1 base from J, the junction contained 5 bases not matched to a gene. The CDR3 DNA reads as TGTGCCAGCAGTGGAATGCTAGCGGGATCCTACGAGCAGTACTTC. This translates into CASSGMLAGSYEQYF.

The chain combines TRBV7-9 with TRBJ2-7; 7 nucleotides agree with TRBD2. Germline V gene lookup returns CDR1 SEHNR and CDR2 FQNEAQ (reference sequence). The J segment lost 2 bases and the V segment lost 1 base, leaving 5 bases of the junction unmatched. CDR3 length equals 15 residues. CDR3 sequence (DNA): TGTGCCAGCAGCTTAGGGGGGGGGGTTACCTACGAGCAGTACTTC. The encoded protein is CASSLGGGVTYEQYF.